This T cell receptor beta chain is drawn from a study of OX40 agonist ivuxolimab in advanced cancers. General notes on the study: The costimulatory receptor OX40 (CD134) was targeted by ivuxolimab, a fully human IgG2 agonistic monoclonal antibody. Intravenous ivuxolimab was administered to patients every 2 weeks at six dose levels: 0.01, 0.1, 0.3, 1.5, 3 and 10 mg/kg. Among the roughly 50 dose-escalation patients, around 20 had hepatocellular carcinoma, about 15 melanoma, 9 renal cell carcinoma and 9 head and neck cancer. In the dose-escalation cohort, roughly 80% of patients were male, and the mean age was approximately 64 years, with a range of 23 to 79. Patients were allowed to have had prior anti-PD-1, anti-PD-L1 or anti-CTLA-4 therapy, and 40% of the dose-escalation patients had previously received checkpoint inhibitors. Three dose-escalation patients achieved partial responses, one with hepatocellular carcinoma and two with cutaneous melanoma. Peripheral TCRbeta sequencing was intended to test whether TCR sequence diversity was altered and clonal T-cell expansion was caused by ivuxolimab. The monotherapy dose-escalation portion (N ≈ 57 patients) of the phase I ivuxolimab trial is reported in the paper.

For sequencing of the TCRbeta CDR3 region, genomic DNA was extracted from the sorted cells. The immunoSEQ Assay was used to sequence the TCRbeta CDR3 regions. TCRdb carries this immuneACCESS record with in-frame sequences only. Its versions omit some clonotypes, under half of them owing to an unresolved V gene in the studies checked, with the rest unexplained. The sample includes tens of thousands of clones, with 70% to 90% observed a single time. Jointly, the top ten make up 0.27% of the sample. Patients with autoimmune disease history or receiving systemic immunosuppression were excluded from the trial. In every dose cohort, peripheral blood was drawn for TCR sequencing at baseline, cycle 4 day 1, and cycle 7 day 1. The samples were drawn from a first-in-human, open-label, multicenter phase I dose-escalation trial of ivuxolimab. The trial enrolled adults with locally advanced or metastatic head and neck squamous cell, hepatocellular, melanoma or renal cell carcinoma. CD4+ and CD8+ T cells were sorted separately from peripheral blood before TCR sequencing.

Overall results and qualifications from the work: At doses of 0.1 to 3.0 mg/kg, clonal expansion of both CD4+ and CD8+ T cells in blood was seen between baseline and week 6. Low levels of normalized T-cell clonal expansion were also seen in some patients who did not respond. In the 0.1-3.0 mg/kg groups, partial responders were among the patients with the lowest normalized peripheral clonal expansion, particularly in CD8+ T cells. The antigen specificity of the peripheral T cells that underwent clonal expansion was not determined. After ivuxolimab, expanded clones were on average more numerous among CD8+ T cells than among CD4+ T cells.

With respect to this clone: Its specific antigen is unknown. The record has no base qualities; no much larger clone is one base away.

The sequence was collected from an adult with an advanced solid tumor such as melanoma, head and neck, liver or kidney cancer. The material was CD4+ or CD8+ T cells sorted from blood, obtained in a trial of the OX40 agonist ivuxolimab.

The nucleotides are TGTGCCAGCAGTGACTACGAGCAGTACTTC. Translated, it gives CASSDYEQYF. In this chain, TRBV28 is recombined with TRBJ2-7; no confident D gene assignment can be made. The germline V gene gives CDR1 as MDHEN and CDR2 as SYDVKM. V is reduced by 5 bases and J by 3 bases, leaving a spacing of 2 bases between them. Inclusive of the bounding cysteine and phenylalanine, the CDR3 is 10 residues long. Of the read, only the CDR3 DNA is kept; its 30 bases are in frame from base 1.